These 30 T cell receptor beta chains came from one sample sequenced in a study of preoperative IRX-2 immunotherapy in early breast cancer. The treatment is: preoperative locoregional IRX-2 cytokine immunotherapy. Assay: immunoSEQ multiplex PCR; the TCRdb copy retains only in-frame clones and omits some. The repertoire includes fewer than 25,000 clones, 70% to 90% of them detected once, and roughly 29% sits in the top ten. Sequenced material: tumor tissue, taken after IRX-2 immunotherapy. Receptor source: a human donor with breast cancer.

The V gene is TRBV5-1, the J gene TRBJ1-5, with 9 bases matching TRBD1. In germline, CDR1 is SGHRS, CDR2 YFSETQ. The CDR3 has 15 amino acids. V lost 4 bases and J lost 8; bases outside the gene matches: 10. The CDR3 DNA reads TGCGCCAGCAGCCACGACAGGGGGGTTCGGAAGCCCCAGCATTTT. It yields the protein CASSHDRGVRKPQHF.

This chain connects TRBV9 to TRBJ2-1; 8 bases map to TRBD1. There are 14 residues in the CDR3. From germline, CDR1 is SGDLS and CDR2 YYNGEE. Trimming cost V 3 bases and J 5 bases; bases outside gene matches: 4. The CDR3 reads CASSATGGHNEQFF. The CDR3 DNA reads as TGTGCCAGCAGCGCCACAGGGGGTCACAATGAGCAGTTCTTC.

J is TRBJ1-5 and V is TRBV28; D ambiguous. V was cut by 4 bases and J by 4 bases, with 8 bases left in between. CDR3 length equals 13 residues. The germline V gene has CDR1 MDHEN and CDR2 SYDVKM. CDR3 region: CASSYLKNQPQHF. DNA for the CDR3: TGTGCCAGCAGTTATCTGAAAAATCAGCCCCAGCATTTT. The whole variable domain, remainder taken from reference TRBV28 and TRBJ1-5, is DVKVTQSSRYLVKRTGEKVFLECVQDMDHENMFWYRQDPGLGLRLIYFSYDVKMKEKGDIPEGYSVSREKKERFSLILESASTNQTSMYLCASSYLKNQPQHFGDGTRLSIL.

This clone was seen a few times. The chain has TRBV5-5 and TRBJ1-2; the D gene is possibly TRBD1 (5 bases). The CDR3 runs to 14 residues. Per the germline V gene, CDR1 is SGHKS and CDR2 is YYEKEE (reference sequence). The germline V and J ends were trimmed by 0 bases and 2 bases, with 8 bases remaining between them. The CDR3 region is CASSLAGPNYGYTF. CDR3 DNA: TGTGCCAGCAGCTTGGCGGGGCCGAACTATGGCTACACCTTC.

This clone showed up just a few times. This chain joins TRBV30 and TRBJ2-6, with TRBD1 matching 10 bases. J was trimmed by 0 bases and V by 4 bases; bases with no gene match: 3. Per the germline V gene, CDR1 is GTSNPN and CDR2 is SVGIG (reference sequence). The CDR3 extends over 16 amino acids. As DNA, the CDR3 is TGTGCCTGGACCGGGACAGGGGCCTCTGGGGCCAACGTCCTGACTTTC. It specifies CAWTGTGASGANVLTF. The variable domain in full, completed from reference TRBV30 and TRBJ2-6, reads SQTIHQWPATLVQPVGSPLSLECTVEGTSNPNLYWYRQAAGRGLQLLFYSVGIGQISSEVPQNLSASRPQDRQFILSSKKLLLSDSGFYLCAWTGTGASGANVLTFGAGSRLTVL.

The rearrangement links TRBV6-1 to TRBJ2-5; TRBD2 matches at 8 bases. V gave up 4 bases and J gave up 1 base; unmatched junction bases: 5. The CDR3 runs to 15 residues. CDR1 and CDR2 from the germline V gene are MNHNS and SASEGT. CDR3 sequence reads: CASSARGGAQETQYF. DNA of the CDR3: TGTGCCAGCAGTGCACGGGGGGGCGCCCAAGAGACCCAGTACTTC.

The V gene is TRBV7-9, the J gene TRBJ1-2, with unresolved D. Trimming took off 1 base at V and 4 bases at J, with 7 bases between the two ends. This CDR3 region has 13 residues. The germline V gene encodes CDR1 SEHNR and CDR2 FQNEAQ (reference sequence). As DNA, the CDR3 is TGTGCCAGCAGCTTAGAGAGCTTCTATGGCTACACCTTC. Translating it yields CASSLESFYGYTF.

The rearrangement uses TRBV5-1 and TRBJ1-2; D perhaps matches TRBD1 (6 bases). The CDR3 length is 15 residues. The ends were cut back, 4 bases at V and 3 bases at J, with 16 bases in the middle. CDR1 is SGHRS and CDR2 is YFSETQ in the germline V gene. As DNA, the CDR3 is TGCGCCAGCAGCCCGGCGGGGGCCCAAGACTATGGCTACACCTTC. Its protein is CASSPAGAQDYGYTF.

The V call is TRBV5-1, the J call TRBJ2-2; 7 bases fit TRBD1. J lost 6 bases, V lost 0 bases, and 2 bases had no gene match. Germline CDR1 and CDR2: SGHRS and YFSETQ. This CDR3 is built from 14 residues. The CDR3 loop is CASSLADRAGELFF. The CDR3 region has the DNA TGCGCCAGCAGCTTGGCCGACAGGGCCGGGGAGCTGTTTTTT.

A few counts support this clone. The CDR3 reads CASSSRQSNYGYTF. The CDR3 region has the DNA TGTGCCAGCAGCTCCCGACAGAGTAACTATGGCTACACCTTC. The V and J genes are TRBV7-9 and TRBJ1-2, with D possibly TRBD1 on 5 matching bases. Germline CDR1 and CDR2: SEHNR and FQNEAQ (reference sequence). With 4 bases removed from V and 1 base from J, the gap between germline ends came to 10 bases. The CDR3 totals 14 residues. Using reference TRBV7-9 and TRBJ1-2 for the parts outside the CDR3, the full variable domain is DTGVSQNPRHKITKRGQNVTFRCDPISEHNRLYWYRQTLGQGPEFLTYFQNEAQLEKSRLLSDRFSAERPKGSFSTLEIQRTEQGDSAMYLCASSSRQSNYGYTFGSGTRLTVV.

For the CDR3, the DNA is TGCGCCAGCAGCAACGTACAAGCGACTAGCACAGATACGCAGTATTTT. It specifies CASSNVQATSTDTQYF. J is TRBJ2-3 and V is TRBV5-1, with D hard to call. Trimming removed 4 bases at V and 0 bases at J, with 15 bases between. The length of the CDR3 is 16 residues. Germline-derived CDR1 and CDR2 are SGHRS and YFSETQ.

CDR3 region: CASSIRDRAGEQFF. CDR3 bases: TGTGCCAGCAGTATCCGGGACAGGGCGGGTGAGCAGTTCTTC. V usage is TRBV2 and J usage is TRBJ2-1; 9 bases are a match to TRBD1. This CDR3 spans 14 amino acids. Per the germline V gene, CDR1 is SNHLY and CDR2 is FYNNEI. The ends lost 5 bases at V and 9 bases at J; junction bases unmatched: 8.

V and J are TRBV5-1 and TRBJ2-5; either TRBD1 or TRBD2 may fit D (6 bases each). Germline V gives CDR1 SGHRS, CDR2 YFSETQ. V lost 7 bases and J lost 2, with 15 bases in between. The CDR3 extends over 14 amino acids. The CDR3 DNA sequence: TGCGCCAGCCAAACCGGGGGCCGGCAAGAGACCCAGTACTTC. This translates into CASQTGGRQETQYF.

The J gene is TRBJ2-7, the V gene TRBV5-8, with no clear D. Looked up from germline, CDR1 is SGHTS and CDR2 is YDEGEE. Trimming took 0 bases from V and 6 from J, leaving 7 bases between them. CDR3 length: 12 amino acids. CDR3 coding DNA: TGTGCCAGCAGCTTGGAGTACTTCGAGCAGTACTTC. Translating gives CASSLEYFEQYF.

The rearrangement uses TRBV4-1 and TRBJ1-5; tentative D call: TRBD1 (5 bases). CDR1 and CDR2 (germline): MGHRA, YSYEKL. The CDR3 consists of 17 residues. With 0 bases removed from V and 6 bases from J, the gap between germline ends came to 18 bases. The CDR3 DNA reads as TGCGCCAGCAGCCAAGAACGCCTCACGGGTAGGGGTCAGCCCCAGCATTTT. This gives the protein CASSQERLTGRGQPQHF.

The CDR3 DNA is TGTGCCAGCAGTTACACGGGGGGGGGACAGAACTATGGCTACACCTTC. Translated, it gives CASSYTGGGQNYGYTF. The chain employs TRBV6-6 and TRBJ1-2, with 7 bases fitting TRBD1. This CDR3 is 16 amino acids long. V lost 2 bases to trimming and J lost 2 bases; unmatched junction nucleotides: 8. Germline CDR1 MNHNY, CDR2 SVGAGI (reference sequence).

This clone was seen only once. The chain is built from TRBV7-9 and TRBJ1-2, with 7 bases lining up with TRBD1. CDR3 size: 17 residues. Germline V CDR1 and CDR2: SEHNR, FQNEAQ (reference sequence). With 1 base clipped from V and 4 bases from J, the junction kept 12 bases outside the gene matches. CDR3 region: CASSLGGRGKMGYGYTF. CDR3 nucleotide sequence: TGTGCCAGCAGCTTAGGCGGCAGGGGGAAGATGGGCTATGGCTACACCTTC.

The chain couples TRBV10-2 to TRBJ2-7, with 11 positions matching TRBD2. This CDR3 region has 14 residues. The junction had 7 bases not matched to a gene; V was cut back by 3 bases and J by 9 bases. The germline gives CDR1 WSHSY, CDR2 SAAADI. CDR3 bases: TGCGCCAGCAGTGACCTAGCGGGGGGCCGGGCGCAGTACGTC. Protein product: CASSDLAGGRAQYV.

The chain combines TRBV4-2 with TRBJ2-7; TRBD2 is a possible D gene (7 bases). The germline CDR1 and CDR2 sequences are LGHNA and YNFKEQ. V lost 2 bases and J lost 4, with 18 bases in between. This CDR3 has 16 amino acids. CDR3 sequence reads: CASSQQTGTTAYEQYF. The CDR3 DNA reads TGTGCCAGCAGCCAACAAACAGGGACTACGGCGTACGAGCAGTACTTC.

This chain links TRBV2 with TRBJ1-1; D ambiguous. The CDR3 consists of 13 residues. Trimming cost V 5 bases and J 1 base, with 8 bases left between them. Germline V gene data show CDR1 as SNHLY and CDR2 as FYNNEI. CDR3 loop: CASSKQPNTEAFF. The DNA of the CDR3 is TGTGCCAGCAGTAAACAGCCGAACACTGAAGCTTTCTTT.

Here the CDR3 reads CASSPIHRGLAGLLSYNEQFF. The CDR3, as DNA: TGTGCCAGCAGTCCAATCCACCGGGGACTAGCGGGGCTCCTCTCCTACAATGAGCAGTTCTTC. The rearrangement joins TRBV27 to TRBJ2-1, with 13 bases that match TRBD2. CDR1 is MNHEY and CDR2 is SMNVEV in the germline V gene (reference sequence). The ends lost 5 bases at V and 0 bases at J; junction bases unmatched: 16. This CDR3 is built from 21 residues.

This rearrangement joins TRBV10-3 to TRBJ2-7, with 11 bases matching TRBD1. With 6 bases clipped from V and 7 bases from J, the junction kept 11 bases outside the gene matches. Germline V lookup: CDR1 ENHRY, CDR2 SYGVKD. The CDR3 spans 15 residues. DNA for the CDR3: TGTGCCATCAGCGCCACCGGGACAGGGGGAGATGAGCAGTACTTC. Amino acid sequence: CAISATGTGGDEQYF.

J is TRBJ1-1 and V is TRBV19, with a tentative D call TRBD1 (6 bases). Germline V gene lookup returns CDR1 LNHDA and CDR2 SQIVND (reference sequence). V was clipped by 5 bases and J by 5 bases, with 21 bases between them. The CDR3 runs 16 residues. CDR3 nucleotides: TGTGCCAGTAGTCCGACCCTCAGGGGCAGGCGGACTGAAGCTTTCTTT. Its translation: CASSPTLRGRRTEAFF. Full variable domain (missing parts from reference TRBV19 and TRBJ1-1): DGGITQSPKYLFRKEGQNVTLSCEQNLNHDAMYWYRQDPGQGLRLIYYSQIVNDFQKGDIAEGYSVSREKKESFPLTVTSAQKNPTAFYLCASSPTLRGRRTEAFFGQGTRLTVV.

The chain joins TRBV5-5 to TRBJ1-3; D uncertain. The CDR3 runs 16 residues. Germline assignment: CDR1 SGHKS and CDR2 YYEKEE (reference sequence). V lost 0 bases and J lost 2, with 12 bases in between. CDR3 residues: CASSLVREKTGNTIYF. CDR3 DNA sequence: TGTGCCAGCAGCTTGGTCCGGGAGAAGACTGGAAACACCATATATTTT.

This clone was detected a few times. The chain combines TRBV2 with TRBJ2-1; perhaps TRBD2 as D (6 bases). Trimming removed 5 bases at V and 2 bases at J, with 16 bases between. The CDR3 has 16 residues. Per the germline V gene, CDR1 is SNHLY and CDR2 is FYNNEI. CDR3 region: CASSPLAYQTYNEQFF. In DNA form, the CDR3 reads TGTGCCAGCAGTCCTCTAGCGTACCAGACCTACAATGAGCAGTTCTTC.

V gene TRBV19 combines with J gene TRBJ1-5, with D possibly matching TRBD1 (5 bases). The V gene lost 3 bases and the J gene lost 7 bases, with 16 bases spanning the gap. Germline V gene data show CDR1 as LNHDA and CDR2 as SQIVND (reference sequence). CDR3 length equals 15 residues. DNA of the CDR3: TGTGCCAGTAGTATCGGCTTGCAGGGTCGACAGCCCCAGCATTTT. Its translation: CASSIGLQGRQPQHF.

The chain carries TRBV5-1 and TRBJ1-2; 7 bases line up with TRBD1. The CDR3 loop spans 14 amino acids. Germline CDR1 reads SGHRS; CDR2 reads YFSETQ. With V trimmed by 0 bases and J by 8 bases, 7 bases remained unmatched. Here the CDR3 reads CASSLDRGALGYTF. The CDR3 region has the DNA TGCGCCAGCAGCTTGGACAGGGGAGCATTAGGCTACACCTTC. The whole variable domain, remainder taken from reference TRBV5-1 and TRBJ1-2, is KAGVTQTPRYLIKTRGQQVTLSCSPISGHRSVSWYQQTPGQGLQFLFEYFSETQRNKGNFPGRFSGRQFSNSRSEMNVSTLELGDSALYLCASSLDRGALGYTFGSGTRLTVV.

The chain uses TRBV5-1 and TRBJ1-2; 8 positions match TRBD1. The germline CDR1 and CDR2 sequences are SGHRS and YFSETQ. V shed 1 base, J shed 5 bases, and the junction held 4 bases outside the gene matches. CDR3 length equals 14 residues. CDR3 sequence (DNA): TGCGCCAGCAGCTTGCCTGACAGGGGATATGGCTACACCTTC. It yields the protein CASSLPDRGYGYTF.

V usage is TRBV29-1 and J usage is TRBJ1-1; 7 positions match TRBD1. The ends lost 3 bases at V and 4 bases at J; junction bases unmatched: 5. The CDR3 runs to 13 residues. Germline CDR1 and CDR2: SQVTM and ANQGSEA. The CDR3 region is CSVETRGATEAFF. The CDR3 DNA reads TGCAGCGTTGAGACCAGGGGGGCCACTGAAGCTTTCTTT.

This clone was detected only once. The chain employs TRBV11-2 and TRBJ2-1, with 11 bases lining up with TRBD2. The germline V gene encodes CDR1 SGHAT and CDR2 FQNNGV. V lost 3 bases to trimming and J lost 6 bases; unmatched junction nucleotides: 7. The CDR3 length is 16 residues. CDR3 in DNA: TGTGCCAGCAGCTTCCCTCTAGCGGGGGGCCCCAATGAGCAGTTCTTC. Amino acids: CASSFPLAGGPNEQFF.